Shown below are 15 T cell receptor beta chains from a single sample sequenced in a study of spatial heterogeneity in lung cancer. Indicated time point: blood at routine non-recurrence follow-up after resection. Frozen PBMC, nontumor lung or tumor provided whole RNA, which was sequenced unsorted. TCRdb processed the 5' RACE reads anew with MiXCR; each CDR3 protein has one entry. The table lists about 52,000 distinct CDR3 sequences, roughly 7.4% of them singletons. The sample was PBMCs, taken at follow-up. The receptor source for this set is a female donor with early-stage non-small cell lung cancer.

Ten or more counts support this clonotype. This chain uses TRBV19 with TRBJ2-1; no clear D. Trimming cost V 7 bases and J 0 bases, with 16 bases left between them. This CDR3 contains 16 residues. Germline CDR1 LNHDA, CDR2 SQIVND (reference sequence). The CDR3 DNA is TGTGCCAGTACCAATAGGTGGGAATCCTCCTACAATGAGCAGTTCTTC. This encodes CASTNRWESSYNEQFF.

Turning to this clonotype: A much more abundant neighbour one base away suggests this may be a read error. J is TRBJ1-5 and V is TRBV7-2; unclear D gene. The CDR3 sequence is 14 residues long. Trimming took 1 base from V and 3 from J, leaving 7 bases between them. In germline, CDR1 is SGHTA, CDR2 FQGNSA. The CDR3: CTSSLGTFNQPQHF. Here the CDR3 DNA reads TGTACCAGCAGCTTAGGAACCTTCAATCAGCCCCAGCATTTT.

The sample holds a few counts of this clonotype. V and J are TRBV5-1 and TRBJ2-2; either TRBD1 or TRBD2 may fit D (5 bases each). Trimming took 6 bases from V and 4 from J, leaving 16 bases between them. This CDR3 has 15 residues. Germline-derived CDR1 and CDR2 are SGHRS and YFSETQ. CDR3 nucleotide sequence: TGCGCCAGCACTCGGGACCGGGCGGGCACCGGGGAGCTGTTTTTT. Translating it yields CASTRDRAGTGELFF.

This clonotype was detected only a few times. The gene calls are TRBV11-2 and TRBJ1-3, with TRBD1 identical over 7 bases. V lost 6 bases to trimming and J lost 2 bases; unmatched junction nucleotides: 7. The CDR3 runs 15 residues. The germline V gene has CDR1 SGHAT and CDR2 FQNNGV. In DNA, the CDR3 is TGTGCCAGCAGGCCGGGACAGCACCCTGGAAACACCATATATTTT. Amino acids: CASRPGQHPGNTIYF.

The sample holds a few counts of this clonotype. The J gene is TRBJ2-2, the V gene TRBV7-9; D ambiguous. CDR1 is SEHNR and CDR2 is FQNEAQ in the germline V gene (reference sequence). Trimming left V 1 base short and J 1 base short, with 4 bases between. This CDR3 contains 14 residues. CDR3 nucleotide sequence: TGTGCCAGCAGCTTAGTTCTGAACACCGGGGAGCTGTTTTTT. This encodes CASSLVLNTGELFF.

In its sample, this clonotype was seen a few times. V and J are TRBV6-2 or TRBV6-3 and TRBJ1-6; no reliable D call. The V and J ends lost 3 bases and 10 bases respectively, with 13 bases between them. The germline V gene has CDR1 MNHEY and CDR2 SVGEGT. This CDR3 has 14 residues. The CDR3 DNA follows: TGTGCCAGCAGTTATTCGGGCAGCCGCTCACCCCTCCACTTT. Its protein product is CASSYSGSRSPLHF.

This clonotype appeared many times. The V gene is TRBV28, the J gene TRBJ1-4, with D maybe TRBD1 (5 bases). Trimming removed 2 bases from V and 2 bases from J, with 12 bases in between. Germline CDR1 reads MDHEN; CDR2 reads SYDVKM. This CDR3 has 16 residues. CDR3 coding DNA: TGTGCCAGCAGTTTAATGGGGGAAGGTACTAATGAAAAACTGTTTTTT. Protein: CASSLMGEGTNEKLFF.

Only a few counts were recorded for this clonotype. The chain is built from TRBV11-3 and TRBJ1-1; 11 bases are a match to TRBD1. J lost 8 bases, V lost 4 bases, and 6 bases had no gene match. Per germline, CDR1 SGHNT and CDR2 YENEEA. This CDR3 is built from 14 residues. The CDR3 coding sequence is TGTGCCAGCAGCTCCTCGCGGGACAGGGGGGAAGCTTTCTTT. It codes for CASSSSRDRGEAFF.

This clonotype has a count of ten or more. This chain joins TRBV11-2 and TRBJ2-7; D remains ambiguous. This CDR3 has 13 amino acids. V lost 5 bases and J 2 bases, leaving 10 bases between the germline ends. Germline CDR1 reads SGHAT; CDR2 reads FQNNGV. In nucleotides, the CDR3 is TGTGCCAGCAGCCAATGGTGGGCCTACGAGCAGTACTTC. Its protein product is CASSQWWAYEQYF.

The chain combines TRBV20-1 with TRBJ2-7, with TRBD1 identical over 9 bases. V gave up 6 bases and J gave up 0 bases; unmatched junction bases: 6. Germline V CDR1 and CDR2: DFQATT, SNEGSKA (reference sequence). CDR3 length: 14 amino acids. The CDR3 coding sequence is TGCAGTGCCCCTGACAGGGGGAGCTCCTACGAGCAGTACTTC. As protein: CSAPDRGSSYEQYF.

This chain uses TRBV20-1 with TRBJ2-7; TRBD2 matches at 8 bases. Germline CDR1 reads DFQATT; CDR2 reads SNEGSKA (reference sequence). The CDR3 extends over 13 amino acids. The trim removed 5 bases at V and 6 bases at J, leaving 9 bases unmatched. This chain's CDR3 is CSASGTSISEQYF. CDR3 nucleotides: TGCAGTGCTTCCGGGACTAGTATCTCCGAGCAGTACTTC.

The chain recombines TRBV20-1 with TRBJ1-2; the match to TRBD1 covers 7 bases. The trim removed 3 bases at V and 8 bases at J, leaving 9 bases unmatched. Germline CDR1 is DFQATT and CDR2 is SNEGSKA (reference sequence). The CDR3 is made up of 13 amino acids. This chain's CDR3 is CSASPQGWRGYTF. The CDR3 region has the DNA TGCAGTGCTAGTCCACAGGGGTGGAGAGGCTACACCTTC.

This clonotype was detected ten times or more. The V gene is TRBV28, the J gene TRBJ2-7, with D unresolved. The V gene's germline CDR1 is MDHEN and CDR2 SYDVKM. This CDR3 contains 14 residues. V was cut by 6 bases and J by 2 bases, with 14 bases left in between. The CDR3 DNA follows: TGTGCCAGCAGCCGCCCTGACCTAACCTACGAGCAGTACTTC. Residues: CASSRPDLTYEQYF.

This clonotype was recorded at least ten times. The CDR3 DNA is TGTGCCAGCTCACCACGGGGGCGCGGCGATACGCAGTATTTT. The encoded protein is CASSPRGRGDTQYF. This chain connects TRBV18 to TRBJ2-3, with TRBD1 as a possible D gene (6 bases). This CDR3 spans 14 amino acids. Trimming stripped 1 base from V and 6 bases from J, with 11 bases between. CDR1 is KGHSH and CDR2 is LQKENI in the germline V gene.

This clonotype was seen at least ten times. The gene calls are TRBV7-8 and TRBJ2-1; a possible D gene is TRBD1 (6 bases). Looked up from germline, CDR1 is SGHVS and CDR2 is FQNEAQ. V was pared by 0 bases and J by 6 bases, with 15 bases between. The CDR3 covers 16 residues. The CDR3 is CASSLAGGLYLNEQFF. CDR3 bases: TGTGCCAGCAGCTTAGCTGGGGGCCTTTACCTCAATGAGCAGTTCTTC.